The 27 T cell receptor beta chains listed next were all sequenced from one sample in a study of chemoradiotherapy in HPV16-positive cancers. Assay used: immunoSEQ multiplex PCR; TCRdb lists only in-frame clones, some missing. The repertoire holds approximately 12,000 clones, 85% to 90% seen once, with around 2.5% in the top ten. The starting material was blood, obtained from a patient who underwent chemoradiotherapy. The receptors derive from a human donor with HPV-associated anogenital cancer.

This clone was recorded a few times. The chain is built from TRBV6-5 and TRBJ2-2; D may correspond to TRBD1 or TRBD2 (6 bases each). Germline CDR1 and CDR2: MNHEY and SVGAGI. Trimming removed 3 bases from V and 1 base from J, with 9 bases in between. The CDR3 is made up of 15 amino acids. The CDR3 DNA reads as TGTGCCAGCAGTTATGAGGGGGGGAACACCGGGGAGCTGTTTTTT. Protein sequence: CASSYEGGNTGELFF.

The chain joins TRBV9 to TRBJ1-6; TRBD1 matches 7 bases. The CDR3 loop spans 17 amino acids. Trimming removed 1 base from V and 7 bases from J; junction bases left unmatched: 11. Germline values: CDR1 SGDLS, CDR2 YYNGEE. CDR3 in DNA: TGTGCCAGCAGCGTATACGACAGGGAGATTGGAAATTCACCCCTCCACTTT. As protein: CASSVYDREIGNSPLHF.

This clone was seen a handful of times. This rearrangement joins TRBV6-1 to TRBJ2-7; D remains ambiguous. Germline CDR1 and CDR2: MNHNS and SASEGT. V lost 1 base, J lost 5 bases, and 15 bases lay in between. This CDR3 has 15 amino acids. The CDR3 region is CASSEEGPSWHEQYF. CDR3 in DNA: TGTGCCAGCAGTGAAGAGGGCCCGTCCTGGCACGAGCAGTACTTC.

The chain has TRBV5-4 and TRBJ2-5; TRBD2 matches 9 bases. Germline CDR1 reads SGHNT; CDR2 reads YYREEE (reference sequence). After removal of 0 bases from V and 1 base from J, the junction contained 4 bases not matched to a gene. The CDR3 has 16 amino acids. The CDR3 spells CASSLAGGGVQETQYF. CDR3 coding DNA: TGTGCCAGCAGCTTGGCTGGCGGGGGGGTCCAAGAGACCCAGTACTTC.

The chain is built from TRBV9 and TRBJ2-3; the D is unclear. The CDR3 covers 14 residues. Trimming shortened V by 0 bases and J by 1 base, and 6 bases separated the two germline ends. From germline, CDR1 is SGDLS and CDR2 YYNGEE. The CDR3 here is CASSVVGGTDTQYF. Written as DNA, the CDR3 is TGTGCCAGCAGCGTAGTTGGTGGCACAGATACGCAGTATTTT. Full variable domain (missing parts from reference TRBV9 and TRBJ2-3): DSGVTQTPKHLITATGQRVTLRCSPRSGDLSVYWYQQSLDQGLQFLIQYYNGEERAKGNILERFSAQQFPDLHSELNLSSLELGDSALYFCASSVVGGTDTQYFGPGTRLTVL.

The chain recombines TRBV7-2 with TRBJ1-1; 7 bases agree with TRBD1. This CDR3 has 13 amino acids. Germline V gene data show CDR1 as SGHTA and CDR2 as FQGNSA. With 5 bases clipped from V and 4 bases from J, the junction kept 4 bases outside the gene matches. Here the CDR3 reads CASSTPGGTEAFF. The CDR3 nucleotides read TGTGCCAGCAGCACCCCAGGGGGCACTGAAGCTTTCTTT.

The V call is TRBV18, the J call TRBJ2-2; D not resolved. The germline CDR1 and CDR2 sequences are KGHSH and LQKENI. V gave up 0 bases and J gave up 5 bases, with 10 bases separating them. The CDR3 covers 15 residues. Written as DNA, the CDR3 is TGTGCCAGCTCACCACCTCTTGGGGAAACCGGGGAGCTGTTTTTT. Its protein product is CASSPPLGETGELFF.

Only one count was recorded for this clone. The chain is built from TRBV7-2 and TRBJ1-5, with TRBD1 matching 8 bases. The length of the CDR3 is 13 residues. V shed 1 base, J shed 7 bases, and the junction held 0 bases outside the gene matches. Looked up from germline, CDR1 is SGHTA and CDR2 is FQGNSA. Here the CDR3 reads CASSLGQGQPQHF. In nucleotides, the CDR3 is TGTGCCAGCAGCTTAGGACAGGGGCAGCCCCAGCATTTT.

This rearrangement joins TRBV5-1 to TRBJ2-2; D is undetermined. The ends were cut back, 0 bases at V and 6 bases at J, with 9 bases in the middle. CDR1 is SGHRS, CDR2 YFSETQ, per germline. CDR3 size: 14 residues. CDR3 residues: CASSLGPKSGELFF. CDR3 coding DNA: TGCGCCAGCAGCTTGGGACCCAAATCCGGGGAGCTGTTTTTT.

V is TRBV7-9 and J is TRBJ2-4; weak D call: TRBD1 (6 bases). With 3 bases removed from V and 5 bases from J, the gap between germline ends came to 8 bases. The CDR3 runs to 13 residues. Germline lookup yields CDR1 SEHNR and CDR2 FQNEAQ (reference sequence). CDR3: CASSLYRENIQYF. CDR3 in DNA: TGTGCCAGCAGCTTGTACAGGGAAAACATTCAGTACTTC.

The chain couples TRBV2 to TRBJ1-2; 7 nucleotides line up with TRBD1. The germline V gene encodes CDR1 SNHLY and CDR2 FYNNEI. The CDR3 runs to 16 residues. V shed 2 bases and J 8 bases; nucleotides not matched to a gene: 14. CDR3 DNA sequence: TGTGCCAGCAGTGAAATAAGGGACAGTCCAATCCGGGGCTACACCTTC. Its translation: CASSEIRDSPIRGYTF.

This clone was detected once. The CDR3 spells CASSFIPLGRSYEQYF. DNA of the CDR3: TGTGCCAGCAGTTTCATCCCCCTGGGCAGAAGTTACGAGCAGTACTTC. The chain has TRBV27 and TRBJ2-7, with D uncertain. Germline V gene sequence: CDR1 MNHEY, CDR2 SMNVEV (reference sequence). The CDR3 runs 16 residues. The V end lost 3 bases, the J end lost 4 bases, and 19 bases lay between the germline ends.

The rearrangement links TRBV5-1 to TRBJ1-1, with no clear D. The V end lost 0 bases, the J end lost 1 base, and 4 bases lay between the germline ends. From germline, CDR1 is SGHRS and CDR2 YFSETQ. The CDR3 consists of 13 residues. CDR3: CASSLVWNTEAFF. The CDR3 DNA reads TGCGCCAGCAGCTTGGTCTGGAACACTGAAGCTTTCTTT. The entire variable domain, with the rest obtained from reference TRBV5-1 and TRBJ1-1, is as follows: KAGVTQTPRYLIKTRGQQVTLSCSPISGHRSVSWYQQTPGQGLQFLFEYFSETQRNKGNFPGRFSGRQFSNSRSEMNVSTLELGDSALYLCASSLVWNTEAFFGQGTRLTVV.

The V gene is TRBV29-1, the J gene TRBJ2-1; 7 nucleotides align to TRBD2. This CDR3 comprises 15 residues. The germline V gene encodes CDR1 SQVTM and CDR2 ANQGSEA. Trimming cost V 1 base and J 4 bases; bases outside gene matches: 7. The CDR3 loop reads CSVEGVGEGYNEQFF. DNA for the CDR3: TGCAGCGTTGAAGGCGTCGGGGAGGGTTACAATGAGCAGTTCTTC.

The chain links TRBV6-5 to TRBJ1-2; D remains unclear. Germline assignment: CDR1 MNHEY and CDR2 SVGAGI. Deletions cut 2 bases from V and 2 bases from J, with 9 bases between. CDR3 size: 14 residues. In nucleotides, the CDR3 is TGTGCCAGCAGTTACGCCACTGCGAACTATGGCTACACCTTC. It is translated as CASSYATANYGYTF.

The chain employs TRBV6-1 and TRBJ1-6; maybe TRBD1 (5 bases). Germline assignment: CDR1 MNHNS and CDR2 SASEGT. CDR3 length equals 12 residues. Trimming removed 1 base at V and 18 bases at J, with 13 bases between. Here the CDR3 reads CASSEVFRVNHF. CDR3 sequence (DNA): TGTGCCAGCAGTGAAGTCTTCAGGGTGAACCACTTT.

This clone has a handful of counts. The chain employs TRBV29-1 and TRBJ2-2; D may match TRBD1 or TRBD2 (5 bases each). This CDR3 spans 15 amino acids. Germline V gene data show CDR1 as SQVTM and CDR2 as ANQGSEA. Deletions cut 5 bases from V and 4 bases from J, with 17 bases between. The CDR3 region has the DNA TGCAGCGTTTTACAGGAGGAGCGTGCCACCGGGGAGCTGTTTTTT. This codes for CSVLQEERATGELFF.

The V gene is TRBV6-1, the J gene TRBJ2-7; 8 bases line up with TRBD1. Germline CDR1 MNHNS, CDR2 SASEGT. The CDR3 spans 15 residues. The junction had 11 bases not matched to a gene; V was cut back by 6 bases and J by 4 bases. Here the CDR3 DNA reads TGTGCCAGCAGCCCGGACAGGGACGGGCTATACGAGCAGTACTTC. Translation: CASSPDRDGLYEQYF.

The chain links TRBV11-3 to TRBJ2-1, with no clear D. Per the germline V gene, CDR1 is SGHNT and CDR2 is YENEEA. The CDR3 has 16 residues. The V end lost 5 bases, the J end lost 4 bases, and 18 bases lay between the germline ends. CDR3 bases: TGTGCCAGCAGCCTTTCCTGGCCAGAAGAGTACAATGAGCAGTTCTTC. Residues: CASSLSWPEEYNEQFF. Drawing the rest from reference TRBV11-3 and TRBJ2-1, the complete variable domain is EAGVVQSPRYKIIEKKQPVAFWCNPISGHNTLYWYLQNLGQGPELLIRYENEEAVDDSQLPKDRFSAERLKGVDSTLKIQPAELGDSAVYLCASSLSWPEEYNEQFFGPGTRLTVL.

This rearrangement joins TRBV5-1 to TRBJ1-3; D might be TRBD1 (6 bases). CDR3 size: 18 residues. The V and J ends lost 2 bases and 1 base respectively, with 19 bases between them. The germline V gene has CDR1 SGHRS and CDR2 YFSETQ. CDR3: CASSFYLRGTTSGNTIYF. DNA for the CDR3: TGCGCCAGCAGCTTCTACCTGCGGGGGACAACTTCTGGAAACACCATATATTTT.

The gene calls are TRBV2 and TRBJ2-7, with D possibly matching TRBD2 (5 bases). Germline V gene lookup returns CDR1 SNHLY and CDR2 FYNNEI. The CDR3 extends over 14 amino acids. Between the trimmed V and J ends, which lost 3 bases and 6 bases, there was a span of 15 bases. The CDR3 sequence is CASSDSSSPLEQYF. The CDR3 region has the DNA TGTGCCAGCAGTGACTCTAGCTCCCCTCTCGAGCAGTACTTC.

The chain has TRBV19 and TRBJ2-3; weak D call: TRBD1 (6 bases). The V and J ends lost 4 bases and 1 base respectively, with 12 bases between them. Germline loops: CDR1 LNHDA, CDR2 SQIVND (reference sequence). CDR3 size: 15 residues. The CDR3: CASSKTGYGTDTQYF. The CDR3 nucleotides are TGTGCCAGTAGTAAAACAGGGTACGGCACAGATACGCAGTATTTT.

In DNA, the CDR3 is TGTGCCAGCTCACCAGTTCGGGACACTGAAGCTTTCTTT. Translation gives CASSPVRDTEAFF. The chain combines TRBV18 with TRBJ1-1; no clear D. Germline loops: CDR1 KGHSH, CDR2 LQKENI. The CDR3 consists of 13 residues. Trimming took 2 bases from V and 3 from J, leaving 7 bases between them.

The CDR3 DNA reads TGTGCCTGGAGCCCGACGAACAGCGGGGCCCAGCATTTT. Protein: CAWSPTNSGAQHF. The V gene is TRBV30, the J gene TRBJ1-5; D gene unclear. This CDR3 is 13 amino acids long. Trimming removed 3 bases at V and 11 bases at J, with 17 bases between. Looked up from germline, CDR1 is GTSNPN and CDR2 is SVGIG (reference sequence).

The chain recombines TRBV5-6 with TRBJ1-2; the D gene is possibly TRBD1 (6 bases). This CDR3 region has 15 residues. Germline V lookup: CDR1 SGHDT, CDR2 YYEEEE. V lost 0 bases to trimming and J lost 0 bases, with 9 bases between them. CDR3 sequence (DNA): TGTGCCAGCAGCTTGGGACAGGCAACTAACTATGGCTACACCTTC. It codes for CASSLGQATNYGYTF.

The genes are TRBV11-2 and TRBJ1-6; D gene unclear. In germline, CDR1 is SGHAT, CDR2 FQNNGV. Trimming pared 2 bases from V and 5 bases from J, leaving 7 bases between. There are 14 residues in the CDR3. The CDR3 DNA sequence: TGTGCCAGCAGCTTACAGTGGAATAATTCACCCCTCCACTTT. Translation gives CASSLQWNNSPLHF. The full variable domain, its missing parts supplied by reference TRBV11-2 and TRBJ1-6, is EAGVAQSPRYKIIEKRQSVAFWCNPISGHATLYWYQQILGQGPKLLIQFQNNGVVDDSQLPKDRFSAERLKGVDSTLKIQPAKLEDSAVYLCASSLQWNNSPLHFGNGTRLTVT.

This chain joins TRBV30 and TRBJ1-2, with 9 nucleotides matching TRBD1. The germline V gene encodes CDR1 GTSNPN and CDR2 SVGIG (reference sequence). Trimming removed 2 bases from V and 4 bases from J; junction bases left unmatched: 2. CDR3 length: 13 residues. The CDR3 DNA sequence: TGTGCCTGGAGTAGGGACAGGGTCTATGGCTACACCTTC. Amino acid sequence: CAWSRDRVYGYTF.